These 25 T cell receptor beta chains originate from one sample sequenced in a study of shared clonotypes between healthy human individuals. The method was immunoSEQ multiplex PCR; TCRdb's version includes in-frame clones alone and lacks a portion of them. The data contain approximately 350,000 clones, 74% of them singletons. Sequenced material: memory CD4+ T cells sorted from blood. Subset noted: CD45RA-negative fraction. These receptors were taken from a man younger than 45 in good health.

This clone was seen once. The gene calls are TRBV18 and TRBJ2-5; D is uncertain. With 6 bases removed from V and 7 bases from J, the gap between germline ends came to 21 bases. This CDR3 spans 15 amino acids. The germline V gene has CDR1 KGHSH and CDR2 LQKENI. The CDR3 DNA reads TGTGCCAGCTCCAGGCCCGGCGATCGTTTGGGGACCCAGTACTTC. This codes for CASSRPGDRLGTQYF.

This chain connects TRBV5-4 to TRBJ1-6; no firm D call. The CDR3 length is 14 residues. The V gene lost 3 bases and the J gene lost 5 bases, with 9 bases spanning the gap. CDR1 is SGHNT and CDR2 is YYREEE in the germline V gene (reference sequence). Here the CDR3 DNA reads TGTGCCAGCAGCTCGAGGGCCGATAATTCACCCCTCCACTTT. Protein sequence: CASSSRADNSPLHF.

The chain links TRBV7-2 to TRBJ2-7; 10 nucleotides line up with TRBD2. The CDR3 loop spans 19 amino acids. V dropped 5 bases and J dropped 0; count of bases not matched to a gene: 16. Germline loops: CDR1 SGHTA, CDR2 FQGNSA. In DNA, the CDR3 is TGTGCCAGCAGCCTCAGGGAGGTAACTAGCGGGACGAGCTCCTACGAGCAGTACTTC. Protein sequence: CASSLREVTSGTSSYEQYF.

The rearrangement joins TRBV11-2 to TRBJ1-4, with D maybe TRBD1 (5 bases). V gave up 7 bases and J gave up 3 bases, with 12 bases separating them. Germline lookup yields CDR1 SGHAT and CDR2 FQNNGV. This CDR3 region has 14 residues. The CDR3 bases are TGTGCCAGCACGGCACAGGTCGCTAATGAAAAACTGTTTTTT. This encodes CASTAQVANEKLFF.

The chain is built from TRBV11-2 and TRBJ2-7; 7 bases align to TRBD1. Unmatched junction bases numbered 9, after V lost 5 bases and J lost 2 bases. The germline V gene encodes CDR1 SGHAT and CDR2 FQNNGV. CDR3 length: 15 amino acids. CDR3 sequence: CASSRYRDSTYEQYF. The CDR3 DNA sequence: TGTGCCAGCAGCCGATACCGGGACAGCACCTACGAGCAGTACTTC.

This rearrangement joins TRBV11-3 to TRBJ2-3; 10 positions agree with TRBD1. V was clipped by 3 bases and J by 1 base; unmatched bases: 13. The germline V gene has CDR1 SGHNT and CDR2 YENEEA. The CDR3 consists of 19 residues. The CDR3 DNA reads as TGTGCCAGCAGCTTTGAGGGGTGGAGGGACAGGGGATGCACAGATACGCAGTATTTT. It yields the protein CASSFEGWRDRGCTDTQYF.

The chain uses TRBV7-2 and TRBJ2-2, with D unclear. The CDR3 is 13 residues long. Germline CDR1 is SGHTA and CDR2 is FQGNSA. V lost 1 base and J 7 bases, leaving 7 bases between the germline ends. CDR3 residues: CASSLDWDGELFF. As DNA, the CDR3 is TGTGCCAGCAGCTTAGATTGGGACGGGGAGCTGTTTTTT.

The J gene is TRBJ2-7, the V gene TRBV5-1; unclear D gene. V lost 0 bases and J lost 2, with 12 bases in between. From germline, CDR1 is SGHRS and CDR2 YFSETQ. The CDR3 has 15 amino acids. This CDR3 is CASSLAGSVTYEQYF. The CDR3 nucleotides read TGCGCCAGCAGCTTGGCCGGTAGTGTAACCTACGAGCAGTACTTC.

A note on this clone: Other DNA sequences in the same sample also yield this CDR3. The chain employs TRBV11-2 and TRBJ2-3; no clear D gene. The germline gives CDR1 SGHAT, CDR2 FQNNGV. CDR3 length: 13 amino acids. V shed 5 bases and J shed 1 base, with 7 bases lying between them. The CDR3 region has the DNA TGTGCCAGCAGCCCTGGGGGCACAGATACGCAGTATTTT. This gives the protein CASSPGGTDTQYF.

CDR3 bases: TGTGCCAGCAGTTACGGCGGGAGCTTGGGGGAGCAGTACTTC. Translation gives CASSYGGSLGEQYF. The J gene is TRBJ2-7, the V gene TRBV6-6, with 7 bases fitting TRBD2. Per the germline V gene, CDR1 is MNHNY and CDR2 is SVGAGI (reference sequence). V lost 2 bases and J lost 7; bases outside the gene matches: 8. The CDR3 consists of 14 residues.

The chain is built from TRBV7-9 and TRBJ2-7; weak D call: TRBD1 (5 bases). The CDR3 length is 13 residues. The ends were cut back, 4 bases at V and 7 bases at J, with 14 bases in the middle. Germline V gives CDR1 SEHNR, CDR2 FQNEAQ (reference sequence). CDR3 amino acids: CASSSVGDREQYF. The CDR3 DNA is TGTGCCAGCAGCTCAGTAGGGGATCGGGAGCAGTACTTC.

CDR3 sequence: CASSPNYAYEQYF. For the CDR3, the DNA is TGTGCCAGCTCACCAAACTACGCCTACGAGCAGTACTTC. The rearrangement uses TRBV18 and TRBJ2-7, with D hard to call. The V and J ends lost 2 bases and 2 bases respectively, with 7 bases between them. The CDR3 runs to 13 residues. Germline-derived CDR1 and CDR2 are KGHSH and LQKENI.

The V and J genes are TRBV2 and TRBJ1-3; unclear D gene. The CDR3 is 13 residues long. CDR1 is SNHLY and CDR2 is FYNNEI in the germline V gene. Trimming left V 10 bases short and J 0 bases short, with 10 bases between. Here the CDR3 DNA reads TGTGCCATCAGGATTAGCTCTGGAAACACCATATATTTT. This translates into CAIRISSGNTIYF.

The V call is TRBV28, the J call TRBJ1-5, with a weak D call TRBD1 (5 bases). The germline CDR1 and CDR2 sequences are MDHEN and SYDVKM. The germline V and J ends were trimmed by 1 base and 4 bases, with 14 bases remaining between them. The CDR3 totals 16 residues. CDR3 sequence reads: CASSLLLGGENQPQHF. DNA of the CDR3: TGTGCCAGCAGTTTATTACTGGGAGGGGAGAATCAGCCCCAGCATTTT.

This clone was seen only once. The chain recombines TRBV7-2 with TRBJ2-7; D call uncertain. The CDR3 totals 13 residues. Germline V gives CDR1 SGHTA, CDR2 FQGNSA. The germline V and J ends were trimmed by 5 bases and 3 bases, with 11 bases remaining between them. The chain's CDR3 is CASSPSGYYEQYF. CDR3 nucleotides: TGTGCCAGCAGCCCCTCCGGCTACTACGAGCAGTACTTC.

This clone was observed once. This rearrangement joins TRBV6-5 to TRBJ1-1; D possibly corresponds to TRBD1 (5 bases). The germline V and J ends were trimmed by 6 bases and 3 bases, with 11 bases remaining between them. Germline loops: CDR1 MNHEY, CDR2 SVGAGI. This CDR3 region has 13 residues. DNA of the CDR3: TGTGCCAGCAGCCCGGGGGGGGACACTGAAGCTTTCTTT. Residues: CASSPGGDTEAFF.

This clone was counted between two and nine times. The chain carries TRBV19 and TRBJ1-4; no firm D call. Trimming removed 3 bases from V and 3 bases from J, with 11 bases in between. There are 15 residues in the CDR3. The germline gives CDR1 LNHDA, CDR2 SQIVND (reference sequence). The CDR3: CASSIGWRANEKLFF. The CDR3 nucleotides are TGTGCCAGTAGTATCGGCTGGAGAGCTAATGAAAAACTGTTTTTT. The variable domain in full, with the rest retrieved from reference TRBV19 and TRBJ1-4, is DGGITQSPKYLFRKEGQNVTLSCEQNLNHDAMYWYRQDPGQGLRLIYYSQIVNDFQKGDIAEGYSVSREKKESFPLTVTSAQKNPTAFYLCASSIGWRANEKLFFGSGTQLSVL.

The gene calls are TRBV11-2 and TRBJ2-1; 9 bases are shared with TRBD2. This CDR3 has 16 amino acids. The V and J ends lost 1 base and 0 bases, in that order; junction bases with no gene match: 1. Germline V gene lookup returns CDR1 SGHAT and CDR2 FQNNGV. Here the CDR3 DNA reads TGTGCCAGCAGCTTAGGTAGCGGGAGCTCCTACAATGAGCAGTTCTTC. Protein sequence: CASSLGSGSSYNEQFF. Supplemented by reference TRBV11-2 and TRBJ2-1, the full variable domain reads EAGVAQSPRYKIIEKRQSVAFWCNPISGHATLYWYQQILGQGPKLLIQFQNNGVVDDSQLPKDRFSAERLKGVDSTLKIQPAKLEDSAVYLCASSLGSGSSYNEQFFGPGTRLTVL.

V usage is TRBV5-1 and J usage is TRBJ2-5, with a weak D call TRBD1 (6 bases). Germline V lookup: CDR1 SGHRS, CDR2 YFSETQ. The V gene lost 4 bases and the J gene lost 3 bases, with 13 bases spanning the gap. The CDR3 runs to 14 residues. The CDR3 coding sequence is TGCGCCAGCAGCCCAGGGACACAAGAAGAGACCCAGTACTTC. This codes for CASSPGTQEETQYF.

This chain joins TRBV27 and TRBJ2-1; no reliable D call. The CDR3 runs 14 residues. Germline CDR1 reads MNHEY; CDR2 reads SMNVEV (reference sequence). V was trimmed by 0 bases and J by 11 bases, leaving 14 bases between them. CDR3 in DNA: TGTGCCAGCAGTTTATCCCTAACCCCGCCAAAGCAGTTCTTC. Translation: CASSLSLTPPKQFF.

The chain links TRBV5-1 to TRBJ2-1, with 8 bases matching TRBD2. Germline CDR1 is SGHRS and CDR2 is YFSETQ. This CDR3 is 18 amino acids long. Trimming cost V 2 bases and J 0 bases; bases outside gene matches: 10. As DNA, the CDR3 is TGCGCCAGCAGCTTCCCCCCGGGGAGCGGGAGCTCCTACAATGAGCAGTTCTTC. This sequence encodes CASSFPPGSGSSYNEQFF. Filled out from reference TRBV5-1 and TRBJ2-1, the complete variable domain reads KAGVTQTPRYLIKTRGQQVTLSCSPISGHRSVSWYQQTPGQGLQFLFEYFSETQRNKGNFPGRFSGRQFSNSRSEMNVSTLELGDSALYLCASSFPPGSGSSYNEQFFGPGTRLTVL.

On this clone itself: The sample has other DNA sequences that encode this CDR3 too. This chain joins TRBV5-1 and TRBJ1-1; TRBD1 might be the D (5 bases). This CDR3 is built from 15 residues. V was cut by 1 base and J by 1 base, with 11 bases left in between. CDR1 SGHRS and CDR2 YFSETQ come from the germline V gene. The CDR3 region is CASSLLGTGNTEAFF. CDR3 sequence (DNA): TGCGCCAGCAGCTTGCTCGGGACGGGGAACACTGAAGCTTTCTTT.

A word on this clone: The junction shows a germline mismatch at one end, possibly a read error. The chain uses TRBV7-9 and TRBJ2-7; possibly TRBD1 for D (5 bases). The germline V gene has CDR1 SEHNR and CDR2 FQNEAQ (reference sequence). The CDR3 spans 13 residues. The CDR3 here is CASSLTGPYEQCF. The CDR3 DNA reads TGTGCCAGCAGCTTAACAGGTCCCTACGAGCAGTGCTTC. The complete variable domain, with remaining parts taken from reference TRBV7-9 and TRBJ2-7, reads DTGVSQNPRHKITKRGQNVTFRCDPISEHNRLYWYRQTLGQGPEFLTYFQNEAQLEKSRLLSDRFSAERPKGSFSTLEIQRTEQGDSAMYLCASSLTGPYEQCFGPGTRLTVT.

V gene TRBV20-1 combines with J gene TRBJ2-7; D is uncertain. This CDR3 has 11 residues. V gave up 0 bases and J gave up 9 bases, with 9 bases separating them. The germline V gene has CDR1 DFQATT and CDR2 SNEGSKA (reference sequence). CDR3 residues: CSARDGRGQYF. The CDR3 coding sequence is TGCAGTGCTAGAGATGGTCGAGGGCAGTACTTC.

The rearrangement uses TRBV6-6 and TRBJ1-2, with 12 bases matching TRBD1. The J segment lost 4 bases and the V segment lost 8 bases, leaving 2 bases of the junction unmatched. The CDR3 loop spans 13 amino acids. Germline V gives CDR1 MNHNY, CDR2 SVGAGI (reference sequence). CDR3 nucleotides: TGTGCCAGCGGGACAGGGGGCATCTATGGCTACACCTTC. This codes for CASGTGGIYGYTF.